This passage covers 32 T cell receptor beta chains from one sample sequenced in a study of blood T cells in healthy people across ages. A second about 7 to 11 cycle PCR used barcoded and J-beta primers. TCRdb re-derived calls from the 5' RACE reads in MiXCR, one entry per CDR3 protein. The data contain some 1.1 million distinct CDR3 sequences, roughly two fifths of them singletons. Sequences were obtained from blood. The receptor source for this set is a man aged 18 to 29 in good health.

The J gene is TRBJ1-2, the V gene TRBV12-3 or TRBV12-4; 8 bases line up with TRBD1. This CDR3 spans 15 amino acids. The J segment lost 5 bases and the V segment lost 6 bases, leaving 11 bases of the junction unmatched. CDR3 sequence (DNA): TGTGCCAGCAGCGGTCCGGGACAGGTGTATTATGGCTACACCTTC. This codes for CASSGPGQVYYGYTF.

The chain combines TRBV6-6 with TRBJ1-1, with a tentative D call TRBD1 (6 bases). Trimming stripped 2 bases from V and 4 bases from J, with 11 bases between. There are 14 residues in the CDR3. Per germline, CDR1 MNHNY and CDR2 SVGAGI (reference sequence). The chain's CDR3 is CASSYTSGATEAFF. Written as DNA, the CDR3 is TGTGCCAGCAGTTACACCTCGGGGGCCACTGAAGCTTTCTTT.

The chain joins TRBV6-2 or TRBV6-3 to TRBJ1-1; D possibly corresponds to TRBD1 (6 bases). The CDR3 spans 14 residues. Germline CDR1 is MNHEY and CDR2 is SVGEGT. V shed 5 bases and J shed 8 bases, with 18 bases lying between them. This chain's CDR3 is CASSENSGGAEAFF. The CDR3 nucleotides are TGTGCCAGCAGTGAAAACTCGGGGGGGGCCGAAGCTTTCTTT.

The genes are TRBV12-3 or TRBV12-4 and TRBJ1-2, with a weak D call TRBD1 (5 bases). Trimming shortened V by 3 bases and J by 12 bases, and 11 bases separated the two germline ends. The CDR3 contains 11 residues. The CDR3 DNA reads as TGTGCCAGCAGTTTTGGGGGAGAGGACACCTTC. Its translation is CASSFGGEDTF.

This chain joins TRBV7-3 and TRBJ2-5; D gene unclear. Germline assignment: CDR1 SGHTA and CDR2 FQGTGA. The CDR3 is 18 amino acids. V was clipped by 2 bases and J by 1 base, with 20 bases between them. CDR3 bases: TGTGCCAGCAGCTTAGTGGTAGCTAGTGTGAAACCCCAAGAGACCCAGTACTTC. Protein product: CASSLVVASVKPQETQYF. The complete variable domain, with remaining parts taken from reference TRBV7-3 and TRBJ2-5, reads GAGVSQTPSNKVTEKGKYVELRCDPISGHTALYWYRQSLGQGPEFLIYFQGTGAADDSGLPNDRFFAVRPEGSVSTLKIQRTERGDSAVYLCASSLVVASVKPQETQYFGPGTRLLVL.

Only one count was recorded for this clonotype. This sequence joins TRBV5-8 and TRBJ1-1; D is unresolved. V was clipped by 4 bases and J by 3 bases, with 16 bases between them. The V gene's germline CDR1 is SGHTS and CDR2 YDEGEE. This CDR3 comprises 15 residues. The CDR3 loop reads CASSLGLVGYTEAFF. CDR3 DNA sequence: TGTGCCAGCAGCCTGGGCCTGGTTGGGTACACTGAAGCTTTCTTT.

The chain's CDR3 is CSAATGVNYEQYF. The CDR3 DNA is TGCAGTGCCGCGACAGGGGTAAACTACGAGCAGTACTTC. This rearrangement joins TRBV20-1 to TRBJ2-7; 8 nucleotides align to TRBD1. The CDR3 runs to 13 residues. CDR1 and CDR2 (germline): DFQATT, SNEGSKA (reference sequence). After removal of 6 bases from V and 3 bases from J, the junction contained 7 bases not matched to a gene.

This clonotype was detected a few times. CDR3 sequence: CASSQDGTSLETQYF. In nucleotides, the CDR3 is TGTGCCAGCAGCCAAGATGGTACTAGCTTGGAGACCCAGTACTTC. This sequence joins TRBV4-2 and TRBJ2-5; maybe TRBD2 (6 bases). This CDR3 region has 15 residues. Germline lookup yields CDR1 LGHNA and CDR2 YNFKEQ. Trimming stripped 0 bases from V and 5 bases from J, with 13 bases between.

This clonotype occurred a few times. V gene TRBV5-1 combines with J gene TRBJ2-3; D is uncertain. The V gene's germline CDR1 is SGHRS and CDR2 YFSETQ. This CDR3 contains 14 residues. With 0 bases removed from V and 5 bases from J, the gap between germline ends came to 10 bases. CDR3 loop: CASSLVIAGDTQYF. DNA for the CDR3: TGCGCCAGCAGCTTGGTGATAGCCGGAGATACGCAGTATTTT. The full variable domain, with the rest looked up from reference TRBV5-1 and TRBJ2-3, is KAGVTQTPRYLIKTRGQQVTLSCSPISGHRSVSWYQQTPGQGLQFLFEYFSETQRNKGNFPGRFSGRQFSNSRSEMNVSTLELGDSALYLCASSLVIAGDTQYFGPGTRLTVL.

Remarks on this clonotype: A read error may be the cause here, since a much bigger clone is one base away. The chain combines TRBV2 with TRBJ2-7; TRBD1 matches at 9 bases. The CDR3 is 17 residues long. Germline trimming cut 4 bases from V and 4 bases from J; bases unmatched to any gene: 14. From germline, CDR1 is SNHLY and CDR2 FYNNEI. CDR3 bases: TGTGCCAGCAGTGCCGAGGGGACAGGGACGGATTGTTACGAGCAGTACTTC. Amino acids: CASSAEGTGTDCYEQYF.

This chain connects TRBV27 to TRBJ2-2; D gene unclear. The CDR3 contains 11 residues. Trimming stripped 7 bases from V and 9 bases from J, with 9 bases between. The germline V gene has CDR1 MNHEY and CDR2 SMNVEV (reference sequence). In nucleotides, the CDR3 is TGTGCCAGCATCTTTACCCGGGAGCTGTTTTTT. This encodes CASIFTRELFF.

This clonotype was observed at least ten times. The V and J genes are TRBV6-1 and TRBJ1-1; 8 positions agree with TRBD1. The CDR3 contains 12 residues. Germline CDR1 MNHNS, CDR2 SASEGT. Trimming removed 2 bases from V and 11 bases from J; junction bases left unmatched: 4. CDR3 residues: CASSEQGARAFF. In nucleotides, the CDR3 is TGTGCCAGCAGTGAACAGGGGGCGAGGGCTTTCTTT.

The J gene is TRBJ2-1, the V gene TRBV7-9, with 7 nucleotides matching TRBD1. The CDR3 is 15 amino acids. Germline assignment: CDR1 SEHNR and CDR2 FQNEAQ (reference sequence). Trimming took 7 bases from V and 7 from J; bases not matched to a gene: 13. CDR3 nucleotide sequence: TGTGCCAGCACTTCAGAGACAGGGTTGGAAAATGAGCAGTTCTTC. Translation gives CASTSETGLENEQFF. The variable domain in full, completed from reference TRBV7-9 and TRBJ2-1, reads DTGVSQNPRHKITKRGQNVTFRCDPISEHNRLYWYRQTLGQGPEFLTYFQNEAQLEKSRLLSDRFSAERPKGSFSTLEIQRTEQGDSAMYLCASTSETGLENEQFFGPGTRLTVL.

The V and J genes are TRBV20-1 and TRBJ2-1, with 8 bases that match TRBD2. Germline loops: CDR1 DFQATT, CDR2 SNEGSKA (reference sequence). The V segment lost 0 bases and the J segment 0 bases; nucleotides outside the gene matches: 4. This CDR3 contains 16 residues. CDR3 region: CSARDPAGVSYNEQFF. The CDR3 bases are TGCAGTGCTAGAGATCCAGCGGGGGTCTCCTACAATGAGCAGTTCTTC.

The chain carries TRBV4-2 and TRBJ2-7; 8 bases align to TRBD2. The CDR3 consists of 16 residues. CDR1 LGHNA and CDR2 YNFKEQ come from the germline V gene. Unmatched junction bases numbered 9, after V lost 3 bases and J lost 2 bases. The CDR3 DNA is TGTGCCAGCAGCCACGTCCATAGCGGGGATCCCTACGAGCAGTACTTC. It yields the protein CASSHVHSGDPYEQYF.

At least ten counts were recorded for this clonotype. The CDR3 bases are TGTGCCAGCAGTTGGAACTACGAGCAGTACTTC. Its translation: CASSWNYEQYF. The rearrangement links TRBV12-3 or TRBV12-4 to TRBJ2-7; D gene ambiguous. CDR3 length: 11 residues. Trimming left V 4 bases short and J 3 bases short, with 4 bases between.

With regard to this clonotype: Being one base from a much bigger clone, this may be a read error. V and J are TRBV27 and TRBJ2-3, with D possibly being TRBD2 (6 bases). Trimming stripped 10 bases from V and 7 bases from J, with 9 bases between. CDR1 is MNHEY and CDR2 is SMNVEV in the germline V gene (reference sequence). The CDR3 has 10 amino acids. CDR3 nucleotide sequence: TGTGCCAACGGGGGTAATACGCAGTATTTT. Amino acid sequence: CANGGNTQYF.

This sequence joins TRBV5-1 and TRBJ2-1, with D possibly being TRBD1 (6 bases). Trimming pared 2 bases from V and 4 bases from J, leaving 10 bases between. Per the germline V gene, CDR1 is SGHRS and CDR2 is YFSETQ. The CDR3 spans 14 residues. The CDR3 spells CASSFITGYNEQFF. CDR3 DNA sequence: TGCGCCAGCAGCTTCATTACAGGGTACAATGAGCAGTTCTTC.

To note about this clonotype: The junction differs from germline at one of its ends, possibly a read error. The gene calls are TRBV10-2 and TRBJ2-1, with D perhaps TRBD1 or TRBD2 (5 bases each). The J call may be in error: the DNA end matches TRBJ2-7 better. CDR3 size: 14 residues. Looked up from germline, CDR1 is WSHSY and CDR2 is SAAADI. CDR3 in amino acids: CTSSSGRGTNEQYF. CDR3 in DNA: TGCACCAGCAGCTCGGGGCGAGGGACGAACGAGCAGTACTTC.

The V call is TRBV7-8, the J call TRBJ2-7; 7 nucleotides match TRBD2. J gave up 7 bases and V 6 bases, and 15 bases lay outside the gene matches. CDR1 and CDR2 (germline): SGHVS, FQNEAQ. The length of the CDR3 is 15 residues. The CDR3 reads CASRLSGPAYNEQYF. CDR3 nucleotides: TGTGCCAGCAGACTTAGCGGGCCCGCCTACAATGAGCAGTACTTC.

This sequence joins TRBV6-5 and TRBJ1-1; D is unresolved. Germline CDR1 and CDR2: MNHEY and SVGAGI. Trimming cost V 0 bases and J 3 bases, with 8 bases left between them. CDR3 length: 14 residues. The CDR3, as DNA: TGTGCCAGCAGTTACTCGTCTGGGGACACTGAAGCTTTCTTT. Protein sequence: CASSYSSGDTEAFF.

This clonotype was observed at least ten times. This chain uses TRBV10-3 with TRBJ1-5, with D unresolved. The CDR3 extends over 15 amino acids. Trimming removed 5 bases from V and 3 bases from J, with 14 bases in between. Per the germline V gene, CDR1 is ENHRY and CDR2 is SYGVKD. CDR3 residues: CAISPVAVDNQPQHF. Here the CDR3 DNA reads TGTGCCATCAGTCCGGTTGCCGTAGACAATCAGCCCCAGCATTTT.

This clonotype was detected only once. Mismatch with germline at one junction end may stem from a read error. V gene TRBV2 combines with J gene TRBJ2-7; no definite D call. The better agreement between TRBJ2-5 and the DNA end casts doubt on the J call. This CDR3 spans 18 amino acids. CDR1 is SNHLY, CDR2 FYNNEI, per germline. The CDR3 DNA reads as TGTGCCAGCAGTGGGGATAGTAATGGTTTCTCGTGGCAAGGGACCCAGTACTTC. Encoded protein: CASSGDSNGFSWQGTQYF.

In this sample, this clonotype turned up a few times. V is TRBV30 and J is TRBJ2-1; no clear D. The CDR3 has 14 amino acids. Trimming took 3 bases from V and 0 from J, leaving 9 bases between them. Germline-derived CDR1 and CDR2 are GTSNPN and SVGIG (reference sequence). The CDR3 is CAWSGPSSYNEQFF. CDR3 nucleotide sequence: TGTGCCTGGAGCGGGCCGAGCTCCTACAATGAGCAGTTCTTC. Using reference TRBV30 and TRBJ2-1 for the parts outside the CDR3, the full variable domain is SQTIHQWPATLVQPVGSPLSLECTVEGTSNPNLYWYRQAAGRGLQLLFYSVGIGQISSEVPQNLSASRPQDRQFILSSKKLLLSDSGFYLCAWSGPSSYNEQFFGPGTRLTVL.

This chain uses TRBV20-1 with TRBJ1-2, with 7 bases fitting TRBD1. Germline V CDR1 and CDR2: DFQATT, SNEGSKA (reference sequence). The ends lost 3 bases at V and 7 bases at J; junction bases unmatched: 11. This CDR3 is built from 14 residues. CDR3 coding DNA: TGCAGTGCTAGGCCGACAGGGAGGGACTCTGGCTACACCTTC. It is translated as CSARPTGRDSGYTF.

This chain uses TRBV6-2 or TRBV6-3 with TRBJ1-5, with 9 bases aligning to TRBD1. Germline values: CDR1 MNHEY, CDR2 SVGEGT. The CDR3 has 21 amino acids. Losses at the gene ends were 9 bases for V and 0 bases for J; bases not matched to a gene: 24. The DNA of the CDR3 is TGTGCCAGAGGGCCAAGGGAGGGGACAGGGATAGGGGCTCCTAGCAATCAGCCCCAGCATTTT. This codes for CARGPREGTGIGAPSNQPQHF.

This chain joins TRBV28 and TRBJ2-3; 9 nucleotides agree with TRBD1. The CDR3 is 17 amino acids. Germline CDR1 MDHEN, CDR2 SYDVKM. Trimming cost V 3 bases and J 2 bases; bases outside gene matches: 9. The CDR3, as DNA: TGTGCCAGCAGTTTGGGGACAGGGTCCAACCCCACAGATACGCAGTATTTT. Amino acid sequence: CASSLGTGSNPTDTQYF. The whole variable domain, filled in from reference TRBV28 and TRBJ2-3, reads DVKVTQSSRYLVKRTGEKVFLECVQDMDHENMFWYRQDPGLGLRLIYFSYDVKMKEKGDIPEGYSVSREKKERFSLILESASTNQTSMYLCASSLGTGSNPTDTQYFGPGTRLTVL.

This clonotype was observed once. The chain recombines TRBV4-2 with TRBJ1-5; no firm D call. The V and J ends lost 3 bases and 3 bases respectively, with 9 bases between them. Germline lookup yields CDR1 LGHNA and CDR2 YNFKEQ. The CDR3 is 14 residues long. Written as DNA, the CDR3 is TGTGCCAGCAGCCACGAAGGAGTCAATCAGCCCCAGCATTTT. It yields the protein CASSHEGVNQPQHF.

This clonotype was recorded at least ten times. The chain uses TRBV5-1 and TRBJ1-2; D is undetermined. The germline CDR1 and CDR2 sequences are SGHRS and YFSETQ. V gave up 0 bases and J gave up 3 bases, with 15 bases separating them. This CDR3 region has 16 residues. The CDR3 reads CASSLAADYGYYGYTF. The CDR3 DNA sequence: TGCGCCAGCAGCTTGGCGGCCGATTACGGGTACTATGGCTACACCTTC. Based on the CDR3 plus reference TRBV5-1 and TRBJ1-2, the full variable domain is KAGVTQTPRYLIKTRGQQVTLSCSPISGHRSVSWYQQTPGQGLQFLFEYFSETQRNKGNFPGRFSGRQFSNSRSEMNVSTLELGDSALYLCASSLAADYGYYGYTFGSGTRLTVV.

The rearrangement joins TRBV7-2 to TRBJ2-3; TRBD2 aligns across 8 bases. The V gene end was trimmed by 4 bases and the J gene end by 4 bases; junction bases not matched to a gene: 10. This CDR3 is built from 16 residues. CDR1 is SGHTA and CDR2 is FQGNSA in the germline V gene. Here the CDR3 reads CASSYSSGGAADTQYF. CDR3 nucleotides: TGTGCCAGCAGCTACTCCTCCGGGGGGGCCGCAGATACGCAGTATTTT. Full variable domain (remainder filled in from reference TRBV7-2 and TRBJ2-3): GAGVSQSPSNKVTEKGKDVELRCDPISGHTALYWYRQSLGQGLEFLIYFQGNSAPDKSGLPSDRFSAERTGGSVSTLTIQRTQQEDSAVYLCASSYSSGGAADTQYFGPGTRLTVL.

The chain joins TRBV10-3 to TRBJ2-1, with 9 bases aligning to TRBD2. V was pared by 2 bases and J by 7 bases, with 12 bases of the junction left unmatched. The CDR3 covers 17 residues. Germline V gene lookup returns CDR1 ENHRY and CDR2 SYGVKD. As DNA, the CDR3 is TGTGCCATCAGTGAGGGAGTTTTGCGAGCGGGGGGTAATGAGCAGTTCTTC. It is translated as CAISEGVLRAGGNEQFF.

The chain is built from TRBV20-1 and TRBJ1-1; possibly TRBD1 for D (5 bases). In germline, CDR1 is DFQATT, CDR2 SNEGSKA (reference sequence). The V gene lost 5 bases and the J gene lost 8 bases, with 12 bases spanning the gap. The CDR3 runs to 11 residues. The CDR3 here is CSAQRTWEAFF. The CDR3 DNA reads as TGCAGTGCTCAGCGGACATGGGAAGCTTTCTTT.